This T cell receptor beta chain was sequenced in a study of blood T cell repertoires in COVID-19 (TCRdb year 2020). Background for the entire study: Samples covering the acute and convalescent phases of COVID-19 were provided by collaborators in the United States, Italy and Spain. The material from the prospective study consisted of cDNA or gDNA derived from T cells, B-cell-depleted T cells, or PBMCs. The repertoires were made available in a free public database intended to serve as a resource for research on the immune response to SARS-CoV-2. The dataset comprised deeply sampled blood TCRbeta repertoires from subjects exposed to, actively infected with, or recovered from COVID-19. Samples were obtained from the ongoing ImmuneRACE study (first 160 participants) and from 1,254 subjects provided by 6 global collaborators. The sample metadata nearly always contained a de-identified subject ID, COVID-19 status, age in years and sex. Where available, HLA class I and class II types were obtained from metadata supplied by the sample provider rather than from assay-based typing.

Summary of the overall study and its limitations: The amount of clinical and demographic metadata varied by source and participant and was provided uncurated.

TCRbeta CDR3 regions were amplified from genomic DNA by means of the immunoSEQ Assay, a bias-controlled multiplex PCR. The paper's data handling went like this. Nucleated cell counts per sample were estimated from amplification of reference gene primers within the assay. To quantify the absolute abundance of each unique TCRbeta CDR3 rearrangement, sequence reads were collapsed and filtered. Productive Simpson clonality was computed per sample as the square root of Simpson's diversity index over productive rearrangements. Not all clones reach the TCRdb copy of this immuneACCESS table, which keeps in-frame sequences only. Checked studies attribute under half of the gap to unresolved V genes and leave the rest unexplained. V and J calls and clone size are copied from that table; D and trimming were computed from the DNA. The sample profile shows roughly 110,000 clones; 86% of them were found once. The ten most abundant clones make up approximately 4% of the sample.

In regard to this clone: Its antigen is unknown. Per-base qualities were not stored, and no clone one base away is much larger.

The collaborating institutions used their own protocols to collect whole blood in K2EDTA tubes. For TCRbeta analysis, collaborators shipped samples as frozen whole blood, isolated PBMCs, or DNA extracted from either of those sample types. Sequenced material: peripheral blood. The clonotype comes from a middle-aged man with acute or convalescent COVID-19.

The DNA sequence is as follows: TGTGCCAGCAGATACGGGACCGGGGAGCTGTTTTTT. Its protein is CASRYGTGELFF. The V and J segments used are TRBV12-3 or TRBV12-4 and TRBJ2-2, with the D segment identity uncertain. From the cysteine through the phenylalanine, the CDR3 covers 12 amino acids. This entry keeps only the CDR3 DNA: 36 bases, framed from base 1. The germline ends are 7 bases apart after V is trimmed by 6 bases and J by 5 bases.